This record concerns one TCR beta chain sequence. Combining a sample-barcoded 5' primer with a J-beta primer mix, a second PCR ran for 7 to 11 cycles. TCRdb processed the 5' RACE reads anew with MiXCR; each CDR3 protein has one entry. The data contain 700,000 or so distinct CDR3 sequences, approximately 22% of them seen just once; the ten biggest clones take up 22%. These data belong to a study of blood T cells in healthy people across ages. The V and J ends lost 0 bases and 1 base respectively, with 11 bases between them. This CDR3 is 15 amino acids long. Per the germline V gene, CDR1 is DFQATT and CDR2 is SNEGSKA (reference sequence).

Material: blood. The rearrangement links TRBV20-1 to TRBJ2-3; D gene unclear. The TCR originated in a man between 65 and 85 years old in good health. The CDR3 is CSARDLLRGTDTQYF. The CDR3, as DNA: TGCAGTGCTAGAGATCTACTACGGGGCACAGATACGCAGTATTTT.